The 6 T cell receptor beta chains presented below share a single source sample, sequenced in a study of blood T cell repertoires in COVID-19. TCRdb keeps only in-frame clones here, not all; method: immunoSEQ multiplex PCR. The sample has 30,000 or so clones, about 90% seen once. The sequencing input was peripheral blood. These receptors were collected from a man aged 55 to 70 with active COVID-19.

V usage is TRBV5-4 and J usage is TRBJ2-2, with no clear D. The germline V gene encodes CDR1 SGHNT and CDR2 YYREEE (reference sequence). The CDR3 is 14 residues long. V was shortened by 2 bases and J by 3 bases, with 8 bases between the two germline ends. As DNA, the CDR3 is TGTGCCAGCAGCTTCGGCGGTGACACCGGGGAGCTGTTTTTT. This translates into CASSFGGDTGELFF.

The rearrangement links TRBV29-1 to TRBJ1-4; D is undetermined. Germline V lookup: CDR1 SQVTM, CDR2 ANQGSEA. V gave up 4 bases and J gave up 2 bases, with 8 bases separating them. The CDR3 is 13 amino acids. CDR3 region: CSVADWTNEKLFF. The CDR3 nucleotides are TGCAGCGTTGCGGACTGGACTAATGAAAAACTGTTTTTT.

This rearrangement joins TRBV19 to TRBJ2-5; TRBD1 is a possible D gene (6 bases). The CDR3 covers 14 residues. The germline V and J ends were trimmed by 5 bases and 0 bases, with 10 bases remaining between them. Germline assignment: CDR1 LNHDA and CDR2 SQIVND (reference sequence). CDR3 DNA: TGTGCCAGTAGTGAAAACAGGGACCAAGAGACCCAGTACTTC. The encoded protein is CASSENRDQETQYF.

The V call is TRBV25-1, the J call TRBJ1-6, with D hard to call. The CDR3 is made up of 13 amino acids. Germline values: CDR1 MGHDK, CDR2 SYGVNS. Between the trimmed V and J ends, which lost 4 bases and 6 bases, there was a span of 7 bases. The CDR3 region has the DNA TGTGCCAGCAGTGGTCGTTTTAATTCACCCCTCCACTTT. Its translation: CASSGRFNSPLHF.

The chain's CDR3 is CASSPPRDTEAFF. CDR3 nucleotide sequence: TGTGCCAGCAGCCCCCCCCGGGACACTGAAGCTTTCTTT. The chain combines TRBV6-5 with TRBJ1-1; D is unresolved. The V gene lost 6 bases and the J gene lost 3 bases, with 11 bases spanning the gap. This CDR3 contains 13 residues. Germline CDR1 reads MNHEY; CDR2 reads SVGAGI.

The chain recombines TRBV3-1 (or the pseudogene TRBV3-2) with TRBJ2-5; D is unclear. The germline CDR1 and CDR2 sequences are LGHDT and YNNKEL (reference sequence). This CDR3 comprises 15 residues. The V gene lost 0 bases and the J gene lost 5 bases, with 13 bases spanning the gap. The CDR3 DNA follows: TGTGCCAGCAGCCAAGAAGTTTCTAGTTGGGAGACCCAGTACTTC. Residues: CASSQEVSSWETQYF.